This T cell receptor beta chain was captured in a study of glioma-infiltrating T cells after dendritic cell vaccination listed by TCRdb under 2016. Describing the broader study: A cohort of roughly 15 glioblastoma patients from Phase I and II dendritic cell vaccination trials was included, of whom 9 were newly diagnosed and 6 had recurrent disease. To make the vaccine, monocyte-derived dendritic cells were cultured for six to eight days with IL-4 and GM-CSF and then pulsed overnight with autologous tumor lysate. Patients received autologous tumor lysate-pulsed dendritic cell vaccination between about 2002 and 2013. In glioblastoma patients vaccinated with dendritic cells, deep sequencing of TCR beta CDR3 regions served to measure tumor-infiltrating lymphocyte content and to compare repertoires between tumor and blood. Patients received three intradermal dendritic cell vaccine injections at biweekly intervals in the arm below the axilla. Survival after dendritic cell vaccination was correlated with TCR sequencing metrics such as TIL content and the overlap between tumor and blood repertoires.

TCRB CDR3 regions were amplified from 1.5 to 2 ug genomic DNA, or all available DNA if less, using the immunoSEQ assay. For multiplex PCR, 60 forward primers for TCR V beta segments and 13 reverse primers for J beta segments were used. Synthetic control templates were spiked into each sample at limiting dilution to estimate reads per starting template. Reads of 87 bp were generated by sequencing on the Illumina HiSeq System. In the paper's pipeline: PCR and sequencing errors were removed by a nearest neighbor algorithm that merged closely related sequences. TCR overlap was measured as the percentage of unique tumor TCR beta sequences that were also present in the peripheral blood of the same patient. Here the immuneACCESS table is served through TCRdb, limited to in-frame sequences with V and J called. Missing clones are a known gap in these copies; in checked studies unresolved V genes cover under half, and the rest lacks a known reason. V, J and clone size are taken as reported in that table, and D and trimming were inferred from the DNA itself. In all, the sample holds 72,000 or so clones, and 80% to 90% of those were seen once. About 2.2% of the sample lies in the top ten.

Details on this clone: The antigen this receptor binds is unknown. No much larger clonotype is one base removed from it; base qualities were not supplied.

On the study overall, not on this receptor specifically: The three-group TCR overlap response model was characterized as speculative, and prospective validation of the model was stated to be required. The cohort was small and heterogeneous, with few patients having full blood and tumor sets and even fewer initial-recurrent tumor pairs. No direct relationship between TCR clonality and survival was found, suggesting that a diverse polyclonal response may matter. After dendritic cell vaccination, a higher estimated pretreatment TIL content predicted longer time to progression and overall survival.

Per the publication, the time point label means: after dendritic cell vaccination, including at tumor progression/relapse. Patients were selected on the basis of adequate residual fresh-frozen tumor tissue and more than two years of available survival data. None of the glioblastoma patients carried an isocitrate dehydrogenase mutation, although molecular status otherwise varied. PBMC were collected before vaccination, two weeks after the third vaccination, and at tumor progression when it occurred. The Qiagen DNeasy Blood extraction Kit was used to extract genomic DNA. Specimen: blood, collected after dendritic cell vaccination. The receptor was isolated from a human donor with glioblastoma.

The DNA reads TGCGCCAGCAGCATCGGACTAGCGGGGGTTCGGGATACGCAGTATTTT. Its product reads: CASSIGLAGVRDTQYF. Here the chain combines TRBV5-1 and TRBJ2-3, with TRBD2 identical over 13 junction bases. The germline V and J ends show losses of 4 bases and 6 bases respectively, and no gene match explains 8 bases of the junction. Reading the germline V gene gives CDR1 SGHRS and CDR2 YFSETQ. From the cysteine through the phenylalanine, the CDR3 covers 16 amino acids. Only the CDR3 DNA stays, 48 bases, in frame from base 1.